Described below is a single TCR beta chain sequence and its context. TCRdb's table, derived via immunoSEQ multiplex PCR, lists solely in-frame clones and lacks some. The data hold tens of thousands of clones, with about 80% observed a single time. The record originates from a study of radiotherapy plus CTLA-4 blockade in lung cancer. The sequencing here drew on peripheral blood, taken from a patient treated with radiotherapy plus ipilimumab. The clonotype originates from a human donor with non-small cell lung cancer who had a complete response to radiotherapy plus ipilimumab.

CDR3 amino acids: CASSGRGAETQYF. CDR3 nucleotides: TGTGCCAGCAGCGGCAGGGGGGCAGAGACCCAGTACTTC. The chain joins TRBV7-2 to TRBJ2-5; maybe TRBD1 (7 bases). From germline, CDR1 is SGHTA and CDR2 FQGNSA. The CDR3 length is 13 residues. The V end was cut by 5 bases, the J end by 4 bases, with 11 bases between.